Presented here are 20 T cell receptor beta chains from one specimen sequenced in a study of multiple sclerosis patients with progressive multifocal leukoencephalopathy. Using immunoSEQ multiplex PCR, the repertoire was profiled, and TCRdb retains in-frame clones only, with some absent. The data hold about 30,000 clones, with under 90% observed a single time. Time point indicated: roughly 6 months of natalizumab therapy. The sample here was PBMCs, taken from a patient treated with natalizumab. The receptors stem from a human donor with multiple sclerosis.

The chain uses TRBV7-8 and TRBJ2-5; D remains ambiguous. This CDR3 is built from 12 residues. Germline values: CDR1 SGHVS, CDR2 FQNEAQ. The ends were cut back, 5 bases at V and 5 bases at J, with 9 bases in the middle. The CDR3 here is CASSPRSETQYF. CDR3 DNA: TGTGCCAGCAGCCCTCGATCGGAGACCCAGTACTTC.

The V and J genes are TRBV29-1 and TRBJ2-7; 9 bases match TRBD2. CDR1 is SQVTM, CDR2 ANQGSEA, per germline. The CDR3 totals 13 residues. The J segment lost 0 bases and the V segment lost 4 bases, leaving 1 base of the junction unmatched. CDR3 residues: CSVGRGGSYEQYF. Written as DNA, the CDR3 is TGCAGCGTTGGGCGGGGGGGCTCCTACGAGCAGTACTTC.

The rearrangement links TRBV6-6 to TRBJ1-2; the match to TRBD1 covers 11 bases. Germline V gene lookup returns CDR1 MNHNY and CDR2 SVGAGI (reference sequence). This CDR3 region has 14 residues. V lost 6 bases to trimming and J lost 4 bases; unmatched junction nucleotides: 4. The CDR3 DNA is TGTGCCAGCAGAACCGGGACAGGGGGCTATGGCTACACCTTC. The encoded protein is CASRTGTGGYGYTF.

V gene TRBV5-1 combines with J gene TRBJ2-7; 7 bases fit TRBD1. The CDR3 loop spans 15 amino acids. After removal of 4 bases from V and 6 bases from J, the junction contained 13 bases not matched to a gene. Germline V CDR1 and CDR2: SGHRS, YFSETQ. This chain's CDR3 is CASSRPDNTGVEQYF. CDR3 in DNA: TGCGCCAGCAGCCGTCCCGATAATACAGGGGTCGAGCAGTACTTC.

J is TRBJ2-2 and V is TRBV11-3, with 7 bases that match TRBD2. Germline V CDR1 and CDR2: SGHNT, YENEEA. With 1 base clipped from V and 7 bases from J, the junction kept 15 bases outside the gene matches. The CDR3 is 18 amino acids. CDR3 DNA: TGTGCCAGCAGCTTAGGTTCCGATACCGGGAGGTTCGGCGGGGAGCTGTTTTTT. Translated, it gives CASSLGSDTGRFGGELFF.

CDR3 protein: CASSQVLGGSGNTIYF. For the CDR3, the DNA is TGCGCCAGCAGCCAAGTTCTGGGTGGCTCTGGAAACACCATATATTTT. The chain joins TRBV4-3 to TRBJ1-3; D ambiguous. The germline V gene encodes CDR1 LGHNA and CDR2 YSLEER. Trimming pared 1 base from V and 0 bases from J, leaving 10 bases between. This CDR3 region has 16 residues.

The rearrangement links TRBV19 to TRBJ1-2, with 9 nucleotides matching TRBD1. J was trimmed by 1 base and V by 3 bases; bases with no gene match: 3. The CDR3 is 15 residues long. Germline values: CDR1 LNHDA, CDR2 SQIVND (reference sequence). The CDR3 spells CASSILDRGNYGYTF. CDR3 nucleotides: TGTGCCAGTAGTATTTTGGACAGGGGTAACTATGGCTACACCTTC.

V and J are TRBV19 and TRBJ2-1; TRBD2 agrees at 12 bases. This CDR3 region has 15 residues. Losses at the gene ends were 5 bases for V and 10 bases for J; bases not matched to a gene: 9. CDR1 is LNHDA and CDR2 is SQIVND in the germline V gene (reference sequence). In nucleotides, the CDR3 is TGTGCCAGTAGTTCGCGACTAGCGGGGGTACTGGAGCAGTTCTTC. It encodes CASSSRLAGVLEQFF.

The chain uses TRBV7-9 and TRBJ2-2; the D gene is possibly TRBD2 (6 bases). This CDR3 is built from 15 residues. The V gene lost 5 bases and the J gene lost 4 bases, with 14 bases spanning the gap. Germline CDR1 and CDR2: SEHNR and FQNEAQ (reference sequence). CDR3 amino acids: CASSPREYGTGELFF. The CDR3 coding sequence is TGTGCCAGCAGCCCACGGGAGTATGGCACCGGGGAGCTGTTTTTT.

The chain links TRBV28 to TRBJ2-7; D unclear. V lost 8 bases to trimming and J lost 2 bases, with 19 bases between them. CDR1 MDHEN and CDR2 SYDVKM come from the germline V gene. The CDR3 consists of 15 residues. In DNA, the CDR3 is TGTGCCAGCCTAGTCGCTAGAGGCAGCCCCTACGAGCAGTACTTC. Translation gives CASLVARGSPYEQYF.

V gene TRBV29-1 combines with J gene TRBJ2-1; either TRBD1 or TRBD2 may fit D (5 bases each). V was pared by 4 bases and J by 8 bases, with 15 bases between. The CDR3 has 13 residues. Looked up from germline, CDR1 is SQVTM and CDR2 is ANQGSEA. The CDR3 DNA reads as TGCAGCGTTGGAGGGACCCTGCGGGATGAGCAGTTCTTC. This encodes CSVGGTLRDEQFF.

The V and J genes are TRBV29-1 and TRBJ2-1, with 8 bases identical to TRBD2. This CDR3 is built from 15 residues. Germline-derived CDR1 and CDR2 are SQVTM and ANQGSEA. V gave up 7 bases and J gave up 2 bases; unmatched junction bases: 10. CDR3 amino acids: CSARGGRTPYNEQFF. DNA of the CDR3: TGCAGCGCGAGGGGCGGGAGGACCCCCTACAATGAGCAGTTCTTC.

As regards this clone: At one end, the junction sequence differs from germline, possibly due to a read error. In the same sample, other DNA sequences code for this CDR3. The rearrangement uses TRBV18 and TRBJ1-2, with 8 bases aligning to TRBD1. The CDR3 covers 17 residues. Germline CDR1 reads KGHSH; CDR2 reads LQKENI. The CDR3 sequence is CASSPGRGPGANYGYTF. As DNA, the CDR3 is TGTGCCAGCTCACCGGGCAGGGGGCCCGGGGCGAACTATGGCTACACTTTC.

This chain links TRBV28 with TRBJ1-2; D gene uncertain. Per germline, CDR1 MDHEN and CDR2 SYDVKM. The CDR3 length is 12 residues. Trimming took 5 bases from V and 4 from J, leaving 8 bases between them. The CDR3 here is CASSQAIYGYTF. The CDR3 nucleotides read TGTGCCAGCAGTCAGGCCATCTATGGCTACACCTTC.

The V gene is TRBV28, the J gene TRBJ1-4; D not resolved. This CDR3 region has 14 residues. V lost 4 bases and J lost 0, with 6 bases in between. CDR1 is MDHEN, CDR2 SYDVKM, per germline. The CDR3 region is CASSSGTTNEKLFF. As DNA, the CDR3 is TGTGCCAGCAGTTCTGGGACAACTAATGAAAAACTGTTTTTT.

This chain joins TRBV7-6 and TRBJ1-4; D is possibly TRBD1 (5 bases). Trimming pared 1 base from V and 6 bases from J, leaving 9 bases between. Germline CDR1 is SGHVS and CDR2 is FNYEAQ. The CDR3 runs to 14 residues. In DNA form, the CDR3 reads TGTGCCAGCAGCTTAGGGGGCGGTGATGAAAAACTGTTTTTT. It yields the protein CASSLGGGDEKLFF.

The gene calls are TRBV14 and TRBJ1-2, with D unclear. The CDR3 has 14 amino acids. Germline-derived CDR1 and CDR2 are SGHDN and FVKESK. V was cut by 0 bases and J by 8 bases, with 13 bases left in between. The CDR3 spells CASSQDVGLFGYTF. The CDR3 DNA follows: TGTGCCAGCAGCCAAGATGTGGGGTTATTCGGCTACACCTTC.

This clone was observed once. This rearrangement joins TRBV6-5 to TRBJ1-5; no firm D call. The CDR3 runs 13 residues. The germline gives CDR1 MNHEY, CDR2 SVGAGI. Trimming stripped 4 bases from V and 3 bases from J, with 7 bases between. The CDR3 sequence is CASSSTANQPQHF. The CDR3 DNA follows: TGTGCCAGCAGTTCTACTGCCAATCAGCCCCAGCATTTT.

The genes are TRBV4-3 and TRBJ2-7; D uncertain. The V end lost 0 bases, the J end lost 4 bases, and 7 bases lay between the germline ends. Germline CDR1 is LGHNA and CDR2 is YSLEER. This CDR3 region has 13 residues. CDR3 sequence (DNA): TGCGCCAGCAGCCAAGAAACGGCTTACGAGCAGTACTTC. Translation: CASSQETAYEQYF.

The chain is built from TRBV29-1 and TRBJ2-3; TRBD1 might be the D (6 bases). The CDR3 runs to 12 residues. Trimming left V 3 bases short and J 4 bases short, with 8 bases between. The germline V gene encodes CDR1 SQVTM and CDR2 ANQGSEA. CDR3 coding DNA: TGCAGCGTTGACAGGGGCGCAGATACGCAGTATTTT. Its protein is CSVDRGADTQYF.